These 24 T cell receptor beta chains came from one sample sequenced in a study of blood T cell repertoires in COVID-19. Profiled with immunoSEQ multiplex PCR; TCRdb holds only in-frame clones, not every one. Of around 150,000 clones in the sample, 70% to 80% were seen once. Material for sequencing was peripheral blood. All receptors come from a woman in her fifties or sixties with active or convalescent COVID-19.

The chain joins TRBV7-2 to TRBJ2-1; no definite D call. The germline V and J ends were trimmed by 6 bases and 6 bases, with 12 bases remaining between them. This CDR3 has 13 amino acids. Looked up from germline, CDR1 is SGHTA and CDR2 is FQGNSA. The CDR3 DNA reads TGTGCCAGCAGGCGCTCTGCTACCAATGAGCAGTTCTTC. It codes for CASRRSATNEQFF. The full variable domain, with the rest looked up from reference TRBV7-2 and TRBJ2-1, is GAGVSQSPSNKVTEKGKDVELRCDPISGHTALYWYRQSLGQGLEFLIYFQGNSAPDKSGLPSDRFSAERTGGSVSTLTIQRTQQEDSAVYLCASRRSATNEQFFGPGTRLTVL.

The rearrangement uses TRBV28 and TRBJ1-1, with D tentatively TRBD1 (6 bases). V lost 4 bases and J 1 base, leaving 13 bases between the germline ends. Germline V gene data show CDR1 as MDHEN and CDR2 as SYDVKM. The CDR3 is made up of 15 amino acids. The CDR3 sequence is CASSSWTEGNTEAFF. CDR3 DNA sequence: TGTGCCAGCAGTTCGTGGACAGAGGGGAACACTGAAGCTTTCTTT.

V usage is TRBV10-2 and J usage is TRBJ2-7; 7 bases agree with TRBD1. CDR1 and CDR2 (germline): WSHSY, SAAADI. The CDR3 loop spans 13 amino acids. J was trimmed by 6 bases and V by 8 bases; bases with no gene match: 10. The CDR3 sequence: CASSGRGFGEQYF. CDR3 DNA sequence: TGCGCCAGCTCGGGCAGGGGGTTCGGCGAGCAGTACTTC.

The rearrangement joins TRBV13 to TRBJ1-5; no firm D call. The CDR3 contains 15 residues. Trimming cost V 5 bases and J 2 bases, with 13 bases left between them. Germline V gives CDR1 PRHDT, CDR2 FYEKMQ (reference sequence). The CDR3 loop reads CASSHDQSGNQPQHF. In DNA, the CDR3 is TGTGCCAGCAGCCATGATCAATCGGGCAATCAGCCCCAGCATTTT. Together with reference TRBV13 and TRBJ1-5, the CDR3 gives the full variable domain: AAGVIQSPRHLIKEKRETATLKCYPIPRHDTVYWYQQGPGQDPQFLISFYEKMQSDKGSIPDRFSAQQFSDYHSELNMSSLELGDSALYFCASSHDQSGNQPQHFGDGTRLSIL.

The chain uses TRBV18 and TRBJ1-1, with a weak D call TRBD1 (5 bases). The CDR3 covers 15 residues. The V and J ends lost 5 bases and 0 bases respectively, with 13 bases between them. Germline-derived CDR1 and CDR2 are KGHSH and LQKENI. CDR3 sequence: CASSARLDMNTEAFF. The CDR3 DNA is TGTGCCAGCTCAGCCAGACTGGACATGAACACTGAAGCTTTCTTT.

This chain joins TRBV4-3 and TRBJ2-7; TRBD2 might be the D (7 bases). CDR3 size: 16 residues. Between the trimmed V and J ends, which lost 0 bases and 2 bases, there was a span of 14 bases. Germline V CDR1 and CDR2: LGHNA, YSLEER. This chain's CDR3 is CASSQDVGGGTYEQYF. The CDR3 nucleotides are TGCGCCAGCAGCCAAGATGTAGGGGGAGGGACCTACGAGCAGTACTTC.

This chain joins TRBV11-2 and TRBJ1-2; 9 nucleotides agree with TRBD1. Per germline, CDR1 SGHAT and CDR2 FQNNGV. V lost 4 bases, J lost 7 bases, and 4 bases stayed unmatched. There are 13 residues in the CDR3. The CDR3 loop reads CASSSGQGGGYTF. For the CDR3, the DNA is TGTGCCAGCAGCTCGGGACAGGGTGGTGGCTACACCTTC.

This clone was seen only once. J is TRBJ2-7 and V is TRBV11-2; TRBD1 aligns across 10 bases. There are 14 residues in the CDR3. Germline CDR1 SGHAT, CDR2 FQNNGV. V lost 1 base, J lost 3 bases, and 0 bases stayed unmatched. The CDR3 nucleotides read TGTGCCAGCAGCTTAGGGACAGGGGGCTACGAGCAGTACTTC. This translates into CASSLGTGGYEQYF.

The chain recombines TRBV4-3 with TRBJ2-7; D perhaps matches TRBD1 (5 bases). Germline V lookup: CDR1 LGHNA, CDR2 YSLEER. Trimming removed 0 bases at V and 3 bases at J, with 12 bases between. This CDR3 spans 15 amino acids. The CDR3 protein is CASSQEVRQRYEQYF. For the CDR3, the DNA is TGCGCCAGCAGCCAAGAGGTAAGACAGCGCTACGAGCAGTACTTC.

This clone was detected only once. The chain carries TRBV5-1 and TRBJ2-6, with D unresolved. V was cut by 2 bases and J by 4 bases, with 10 bases left in between. CDR3 length: 15 amino acids. Looked up from germline, CDR1 is SGHRS and CDR2 is YFSETQ. The CDR3 sequence: CASSFPPRGANVLTF. CDR3 coding DNA: TGCGCCAGCAGCTTCCCCCCTCGGGGGGCCAACGTCCTGACTTTC.

Comments on this clone: At one end the junction does not follow the germline gene, possibly because of a read error. The chain uses TRBV7-3 and TRBJ1-3; no reliable D call. This CDR3 region has 17 residues. The germline V gene has CDR1 SGHTA and CDR2 FQGTGA. In DNA, the CDR3 is TGTGCCAGCAGCGTAACTAGTCGGGGTAGCTCTGGAAACACCATATATTTT. Translation: CASSVTSRGSSGNTIYF.

This clone was found once. The gene calls are TRBV18 and TRBJ2-7, with TRBD2 matching over 9 bases. V was clipped by 0 bases and J by 3 bases; unmatched bases: 6. The CDR3 loop spans 16 amino acids. The V gene's germline CDR1 is KGHSH and CDR2 LQKENI. The CDR3 DNA is TGTGCCAGCTCACCACCGCCGGGGACTAGCTTCTACGAGCAGTACTTC. Its translation is CASSPPPGTSFYEQYF.

The rearrangement uses TRBV28 and TRBJ1-5; TRBD1 is a possible D gene (6 bases). Germline CDR1 is MDHEN and CDR2 is SYDVKM. The CDR3 totals 14 residues. V was pared by 6 bases and J by 2 bases, with 11 bases between. DNA of the CDR3: TGTGCCAGCAGCGTACAGGGCGGCAATCAGCCCCAGCATTTT. Amino acids: CASSVQGGNQPQHF.

The chain links TRBV11-2 to TRBJ1-1; 7 nucleotides match TRBD1. Germline V gene lookup returns CDR1 SGHAT and CDR2 FQNNGV. This CDR3 is 14 amino acids long. Trimming at V came to 1 base and at J to 1 base, leaving 0 bases not matched to a gene. CDR3 in DNA: TGTGCCAGCAGCTTAGGACAGGGGAACACTGAAGCTTTCTTT. Protein: CASSLGQGNTEAFF.

The V gene is TRBV15, the J gene TRBJ1-6; D possibly corresponds to TRBD1 (5 bases). Germline CDR1 and CDR2: LNHNV and YYDKDF (reference sequence). V dropped 5 bases and J dropped 5 bases, with 16 bases sitting between them. The CDR3 extends over 16 amino acids. The CDR3 reads CATSLPDRRDNSPLHF. Here the CDR3 DNA reads TGTGCCACCAGCCTTCCAGACCGCAGGGATAATTCACCCCTCCACTTT.

The chain recombines TRBV7-2 with TRBJ2-6; 7 bases are a match to TRBD2. The CDR3 runs 17 residues. V lost 3 bases, J lost 1 base, and 6 bases stayed unmatched. Looked up from germline, CDR1 is SGHTA and CDR2 is FQGNSA. CDR3 amino acids: CASSFMGGVSGANVLTF. The CDR3 bases are TGTGCCAGCAGCTTTATGGGGGGGGTTTCTGGGGCCAACGTCCTGACTTTC.

The chain couples TRBV7-9 to TRBJ2-3; 10 nucleotides align to TRBD2. V was pared by 5 bases and J by 2 bases, with 13 bases of the junction left unmatched. Germline CDR1 SEHNR, CDR2 FQNEAQ (reference sequence). The CDR3 contains 18 residues. The CDR3 protein is CASSLPSGTSVDTDTQYF. The CDR3 region has the DNA TGTGCCAGCAGCCTCCCATCCGGGACTAGCGTCGACACAGATACGCAGTATTTT.

CDR3 sequence reads: CASIGGIGGLAGLSYEQYF. The CDR3 nucleotides read TGTGCCAGCATTGGGGGGATAGGGGGATTAGCGGGCCTCTCCTACGAGCAGTACTTC. The chain recombines TRBV2 with TRBJ2-7; D might be TRBD2 (7 bases). V lost 7 bases and J 0 bases, leaving 28 bases between the germline ends. Germline CDR1 and CDR2: SNHLY and FYNNEI. The CDR3 totals 19 residues.

The rearrangement uses TRBV6-2 or TRBV6-3 and TRBJ2-7; TRBD1 aligns across 8 bases. CDR1 MNHEY and CDR2 SVGEGT come from the germline V gene. The CDR3 extends over 14 amino acids. V gave up 2 bases and J gave up 3 bases; unmatched junction bases: 3. The CDR3, as DNA: TGTGCCAGCAGTTACCGCGGACAGGGCTACGAGCAGTACTTC. Its protein product is CASSYRGQGYEQYF.

V usage is TRBV6-5 and J usage is TRBJ1-6; tentatively, D is TRBD1 (5 bases). Germline assignment: CDR1 MNHEY and CDR2 SVGAGI. The germline V and J ends were trimmed by 6 bases and 7 bases, with 16 bases remaining between them. The CDR3 contains 15 residues. The CDR3 nucleotides read TGTGCCAGCAGCGCCCTAGGGCAGGGAAATTCACCCCTCCACTTT. Amino acids: CASSALGQGNSPLHF.

The chain has TRBV6-2 or TRBV6-3 and TRBJ2-1, with 9 nucleotides matching TRBD1. The CDR3 has 16 amino acids. Germline V lookup: CDR1 MNHEY, CDR2 SVGEGT. Trimming at V came to 0 bases and at J to 8 bases, leaving 8 bases not matched to a gene. This CDR3 is CASSYSLTGGFDEQFF. CDR3 bases: TGTGCCAGCAGTTACTCGTTGACAGGGGGATTTGATGAGCAGTTCTTC.

The chain has TRBV6-2 or TRBV6-3 and TRBJ2-1; 9 bases align to TRBD2. Germline V gene data show CDR1 as MNHEY and CDR2 as SVGEGT. J lost 9 bases, V lost 0 bases, and 12 bases had no gene match. The CDR3 is made up of 17 amino acids. The CDR3 sequence is CASSYSGGSGSKGEQFF. The CDR3 DNA reads as TGTGCCAGCAGTTACTCGGGCGGTAGCGGGAGTAAAGGTGAGCAGTTCTTC.

The J gene is TRBJ1-1, the V gene TRBV6-5; D not certain. CDR1 is MNHEY and CDR2 is SVGAGI in the germline V gene. V was clipped by 5 bases and J by 1 base, with 8 bases between them. The CDR3 contains 13 residues. The CDR3 region is CASSKLPNTEAFF. CDR3 bases: TGTGCCAGCAGTAAGCTCCCGAACACTGAAGCTTTCTTT.

This chain joins TRBV29-1 and TRBJ2-1; TRBD2 matches at 10 bases. The germline gives CDR1 SQVTM, CDR2 ANQGSEA. CDR3 length: 13 amino acids. Trimming at V came to 3 bases and at J to 6 bases, leaving 2 bases not matched to a gene. CDR3 protein: CSVESSGGNEQFF. The CDR3 nucleotides are TGCAGCGTTGAGTCTAGCGGGGGCAATGAGCAGTTCTTC.